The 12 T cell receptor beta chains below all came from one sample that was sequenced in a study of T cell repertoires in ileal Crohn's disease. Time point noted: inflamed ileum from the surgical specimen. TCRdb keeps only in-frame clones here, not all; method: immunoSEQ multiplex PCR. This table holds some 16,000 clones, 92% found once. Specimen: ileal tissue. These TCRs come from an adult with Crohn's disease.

In DNA, the CDR3 is TGTGCCAGCTCCTCGGGGACAGGGGCCGCCGGGGAGCTGTTTTTT. Translation: CASSSGTGAAGELFF. This chain links TRBV18 with TRBJ2-2; 10 nucleotides align to TRBD1. Germline CDR1 KGHSH, CDR2 LQKENI. Losses at the gene ends were 6 bases for V and 6 bases for J; bases not matched to a gene: 7. The CDR3 is made up of 15 amino acids. Filled out from reference TRBV18 and TRBJ2-2, the complete variable domain reads NAGVMQNPRHLVRRRGQEARLRCSPMKGHSHVYWYRQLPEEGLKFMVYLQKENIIDESGMPKERFSAEFPKEGPSILRIQQVVRGDSAAYFCASSSGTGAAGELFFGEGSRLTVL.

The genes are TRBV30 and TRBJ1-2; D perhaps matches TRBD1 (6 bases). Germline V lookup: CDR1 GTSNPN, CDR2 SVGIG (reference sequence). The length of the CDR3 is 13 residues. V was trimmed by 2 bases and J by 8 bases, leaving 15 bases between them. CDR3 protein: CAWSPQGWGGYTF. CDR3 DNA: TGTGCCTGGAGTCCACAGGGCTGGGGGGGCTACACCTTC.

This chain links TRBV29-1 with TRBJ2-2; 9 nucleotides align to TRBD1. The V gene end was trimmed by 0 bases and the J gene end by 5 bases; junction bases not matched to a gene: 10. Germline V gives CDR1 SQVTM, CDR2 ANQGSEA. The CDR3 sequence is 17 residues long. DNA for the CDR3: TGCAGCGTTGAAGATCGCGGACAGGGGAGGGAAACCGGGGAGCTGTTTTTT. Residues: CSVEDRGQGRETGELFF.

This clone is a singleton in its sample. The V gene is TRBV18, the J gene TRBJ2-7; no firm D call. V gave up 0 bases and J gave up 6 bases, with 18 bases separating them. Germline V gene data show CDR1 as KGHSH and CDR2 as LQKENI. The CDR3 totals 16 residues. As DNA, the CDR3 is TGTGCCAGCTCACCACCGCTAAGCAATGTTGGTGGCGAGCAGTACTTC. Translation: CASSPPLSNVGGEQYF. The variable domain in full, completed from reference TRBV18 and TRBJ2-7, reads NAGVMQNPRHLVRRRGQEARLRCSPMKGHSHVYWYRQLPEEGLKFMVYLQKENIIDESGMPKERFSAEFPKEGPSILRIQQVVRGDSAAYFCASSPPLSNVGGEQYFGPGTRLTVT.

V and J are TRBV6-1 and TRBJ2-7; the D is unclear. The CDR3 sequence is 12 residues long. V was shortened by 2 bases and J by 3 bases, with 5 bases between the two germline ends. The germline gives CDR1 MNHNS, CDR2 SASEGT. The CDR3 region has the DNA TGTGCCAGCAGTGAACAATTCTACGAGCAGTACTTC. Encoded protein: CASSEQFYEQYF.

CDR3 residues: CASSALAGGESDTQYF. For the CDR3, the DNA is TGTGCCAGCAGTGCTCTTGCGGGGGGCGAGTCAGATACGCAGTATTTT. V gene TRBV9 combines with J gene TRBJ2-3, with TRBD2 matching 8 bases. Germline V gene sequence: CDR1 SGDLS, CDR2 YYNGEE. Losses at the gene ends were 5 bases for V and 4 bases for J; bases not matched to a gene: 12. The length of the CDR3 is 16 residues.

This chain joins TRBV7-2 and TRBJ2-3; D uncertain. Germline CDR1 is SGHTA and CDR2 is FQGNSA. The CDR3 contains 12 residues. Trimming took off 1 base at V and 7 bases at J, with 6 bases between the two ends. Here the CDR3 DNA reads TGTGCCAGCAGCTTAGAAAGTAATACGCAGTATTTT. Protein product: CASSLESNTQYF.

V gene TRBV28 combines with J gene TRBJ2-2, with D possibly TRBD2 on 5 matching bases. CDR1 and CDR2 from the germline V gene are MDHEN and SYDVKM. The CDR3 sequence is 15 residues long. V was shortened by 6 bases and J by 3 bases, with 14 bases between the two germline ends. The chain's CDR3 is CASSLDRGDTGELFF. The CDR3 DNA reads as TGTGCCAGCAGCCTCGACCGGGGTGACACCGGGGAGCTGTTTTTT.

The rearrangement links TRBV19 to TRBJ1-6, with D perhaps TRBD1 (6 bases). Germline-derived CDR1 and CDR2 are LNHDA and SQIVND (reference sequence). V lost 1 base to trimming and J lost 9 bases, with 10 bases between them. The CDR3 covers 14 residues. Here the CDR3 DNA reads TGTGCCAGTAGTATAGGAGGCAGGGGTTCACCCCTCCACTTT. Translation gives CASSIGGRGSPLHF.

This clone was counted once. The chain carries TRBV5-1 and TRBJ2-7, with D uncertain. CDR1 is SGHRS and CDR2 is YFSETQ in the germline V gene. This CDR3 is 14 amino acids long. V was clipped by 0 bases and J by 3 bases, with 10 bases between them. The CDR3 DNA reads TGCGCCAGCAGCTTGGAGTCCAGCTACTACGAGCAGTACTTC. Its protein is CASSLESSYYEQYF.

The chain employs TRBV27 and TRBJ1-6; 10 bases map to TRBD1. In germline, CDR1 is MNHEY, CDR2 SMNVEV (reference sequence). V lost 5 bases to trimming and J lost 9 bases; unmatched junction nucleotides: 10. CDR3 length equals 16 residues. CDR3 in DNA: TGTGCCAGCAGTCAACAGACAGGGGGCTCAGTTTCACCCCTCCACTTT. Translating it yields CASSQQTGGSVSPLHF.

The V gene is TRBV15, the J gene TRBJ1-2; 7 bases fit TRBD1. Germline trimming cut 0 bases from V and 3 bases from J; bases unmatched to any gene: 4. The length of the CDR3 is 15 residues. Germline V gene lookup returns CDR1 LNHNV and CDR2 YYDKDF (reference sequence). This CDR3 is CATSRDRGGYYGYTF. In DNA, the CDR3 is TGTGCCACCAGCAGAGATCGAGGGGGCTACTATGGCTACACCTTC.